This T cell receptor (beta chain) was sequenced during a study of blood T cell repertoires in COVID-19. Clones were read by immunoSEQ multiplex PCR, and TCRdb kept only the in-frame ones, dropping some. The sample lists around 250,000 clones, 75% to 90% occurring once. Germline CDR1 and CDR2: LGHDT and YNNKEL (reference sequence). The CDR3 loop spans 16 amino acids. The trim removed 4 bases at V and 4 bases at J, leaving 3 bases unmatched. J is TRBJ2-5 and V is TRBV3-1 (or the pseudogene TRBV3-2); 16 positions agree with TRBD2. This sequence was found in a woman aged 45-65 years who had recovered from COVID-19. Material: PBMCs or T cells enriched from blood (not recorded which). DNA of the CDR3: TGTGCCAGCAGCCCCGGGACTAGCGGGAGGGGAGAGACCCAGTACTTC. Its translation is CASSPGTSGRGETQYF.